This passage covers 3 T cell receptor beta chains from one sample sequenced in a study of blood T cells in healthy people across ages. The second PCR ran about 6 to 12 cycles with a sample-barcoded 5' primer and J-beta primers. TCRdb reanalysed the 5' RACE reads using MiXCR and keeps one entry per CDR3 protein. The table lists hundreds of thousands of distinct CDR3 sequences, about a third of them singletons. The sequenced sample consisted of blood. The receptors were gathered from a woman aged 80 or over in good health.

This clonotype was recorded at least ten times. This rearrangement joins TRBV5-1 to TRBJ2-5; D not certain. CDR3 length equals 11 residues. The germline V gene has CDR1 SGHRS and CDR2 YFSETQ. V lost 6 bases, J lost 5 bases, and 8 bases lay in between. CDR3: CASNLDETQYF. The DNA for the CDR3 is TGCGCCAGCAACCTAGACGAGACCCAGTACTTC.

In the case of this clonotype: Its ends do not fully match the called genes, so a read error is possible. Written as DNA, the CDR3 is TGCAGCGTGGAAGGGGTCGACGAGCAGTACTTC. This encodes CSVEGVDEQYF. The V call is TRBV29-1, the J call TRBJ2-7; TRBD1 might be the D (5 bases). Germline lookup yields CDR1 SQVTM and CDR2 ANQGSEA. The CDR3 sequence is 11 residues long.

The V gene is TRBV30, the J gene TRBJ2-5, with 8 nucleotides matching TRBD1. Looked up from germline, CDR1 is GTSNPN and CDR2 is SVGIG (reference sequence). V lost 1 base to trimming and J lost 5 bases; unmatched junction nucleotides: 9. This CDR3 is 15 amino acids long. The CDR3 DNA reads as TGTGCCTGGAGTGACGGAAACAGGGGGGACGAGACCCAGTACTTC. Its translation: CAWSDGNRGDETQYF.